This entry lists 21 T cell receptor beta chains sequenced from one sample in a study of CD8+ T cells in alopecia areata. Stated treatment: oral pan-JAK inhibitor, 5-10 mg twice daily. RNA, once extracted, was reverse transcribed into cDNA for use as the sequencing template. The repertoire was sequenced with immunoSEQ multiplex PCR; TCRdb's copy has only in-frame clones and lacks some. The sample lists some 200,000 clones; 50% to 60% were seen once. The sequencing here drew on CD4+ T cells sorted from blood, taken at week 4, from a patient treated with tofacitinib. These receptors all stem from a human donor with alopecia areata.

The chain carries TRBV25-1 and TRBJ2-5, with D possibly TRBD1 on 5 matching bases. Germline-derived CDR1 and CDR2 are MGHDK and SYGVNS. Trimming stripped 1 base from V and 4 bases from J, with 13 bases between. The CDR3 runs to 15 residues. The CDR3 spells CASSEFSGAGETQYF. DNA for the CDR3: TGTGCCAGCAGTGAATTTTCTGGGGCAGGAGAGACCCAGTACTTC.

The gene calls are TRBV18 and TRBJ1-2; D may be TRBD1 (5 bases). This CDR3 comprises 16 residues. Trimming shortened V by 3 bases and J by 2 bases, and 16 bases separated the two germline ends. Germline CDR1 reads KGHSH; CDR2 reads LQKENI. CDR3 nucleotides: TGTGCCAGCTCACCGCGAGGGCAGGGTGGCAACTATGGCTACACCTTC. Its protein is CASSPRGQGGNYGYTF.

This clone was detected a few times. The chain links TRBV6-5 to TRBJ2-7, with D uncertain. The CDR3 runs 11 residues. V lost 10 bases and J lost 5, with 12 bases in between. Per germline, CDR1 MNHEY and CDR2 SVGAGI. CDR3 in amino acids: CATSLENEQYF. DNA of the CDR3: TGTGCCACAAGCCTAGAGAACGAGCAGTACTTC.

The gene calls are TRBV29-1 and TRBJ2-7; no clear D. Between the trimmed V and J ends, which lost 4 bases and 4 bases, there was a span of 8 bases. Per germline, CDR1 SQVTM and CDR2 ANQGSEA. CDR3 length: 11 residues. This CDR3 is CSVADGYEQYF. DNA for the CDR3: TGCAGCGTTGCTGACGGATACGAGCAGTACTTC.

This clone was seen a single time. The same CDR3 is also encoded by other DNA sequences in this sample. The V gene is TRBV15, the J gene TRBJ2-7, with unresolved D. Germline CDR1 reads LNHNV; CDR2 reads YYDKDF (reference sequence). Trimming pared 0 bases from V and 3 bases from J, leaving 6 bases between. This CDR3 contains 13 residues. The CDR3 DNA reads as TGTGCCACCAGCAGAGATTTCAGCTACGAGCAGTACTTC. Translated: CATSRDFSYEQYF.

This clone appeared once. The chain couples TRBV6-6 to TRBJ2-3; no clear D gene. V lost 3 bases, J lost 1 base, and 5 bases lay in between. The germline V gene has CDR1 MNHNY and CDR2 SVGAGI (reference sequence). CDR3 length: 13 residues. The CDR3 loop reads CASSYTRTDTQYF. The CDR3 DNA reads TGTGCCAGCAGTTATACCCGCACAGATACGCAGTATTTT.

This clone was seen only once. The genes are TRBV30 and TRBJ1-6; possible D gene TRBD1, 5 bases. CDR1 and CDR2 (germline): GTSNPN, SVGIG (reference sequence). This CDR3 is built from 12 residues. Trimming pared 7 bases from V and 6 bases from J, leaving 10 bases between. For the CDR3, the DNA is TGTGCCTTCAGGGATTCTAATTCACCCCTCCACTTT. Translation gives CAFRDSNSPLHF. Combining the CDR3 with reference TRBV30 and TRBJ1-6 gives the whole variable domain SQTIHQWPATLVQPVGSPLSLECTVEGTSNPNLYWYRQAAGRGLQLLFYSVGIGQISSEVPQNLSASRPQDRQFILSSKKLLLSDSGFYLCAFRDSNSPLHFGNGTRLTVT.

As for this clone: Other DNA sequences within the sample encode an identical CDR3. The genes are TRBV7-9 and TRBJ2-3, with D hard to call. CDR1 and CDR2 from the germline V gene are SEHNR and FQNEAQ (reference sequence). This CDR3 is 14 amino acids long. Deletions cut 1 base from V and 1 base from J, with 6 bases between. The CDR3 sequence: CASSLGTGTDTQYF. CDR3 in DNA: TGTGCCAGCAGCTTAGGAACAGGCACAGATACGCAGTATTTT. The full variable domain, with the rest looked up from reference TRBV7-9 and TRBJ2-3, is DTGVSQNPRHKITKRGQNVTFRCDPISEHNRLYWYRQTLGQGPEFLTYFQNEAQLEKSRLLSDRFSAERPKGSFSTLEIQRTEQGDSAMYLCASSLGTGTDTQYFGPGTRLTVL.

The chain employs TRBV30 and TRBJ1-6, with D possibly being TRBD1 (5 bases). Between the trimmed V and J ends, which lost 1 base and 9 bases, there was a span of 19 bases. Germline V CDR1 and CDR2: GTSNPN, SVGIG (reference sequence). The CDR3 has 16 residues. The CDR3, as DNA: TGTGCCTGGAGTGGCCGTATTGGGGGGGTACGTTCACCCCTCCACTTT. This encodes CAWSGRIGGVRSPLHF.

This clone has only a few counts. V usage is TRBV25-1 and J usage is TRBJ1-5; D is unresolved. Trimming removed 5 bases at V and 2 bases at J, with 10 bases between. Per the germline V gene, CDR1 is MGHDK and CDR2 is SYGVNS. This CDR3 has 14 amino acids. CDR3 protein: CASSPRLGNQPQHF. The CDR3 DNA follows: TGTGCCAGCAGTCCCCGGTTGGGCAATCAGCCCCAGCATTTT.

V and J are TRBV4-1 and TRBJ1-1; D gene ambiguous. The CDR3 is 13 residues long. Per the germline V gene, CDR1 is MGHRA and CDR2 is YSYEKL. V shed 1 base and J shed 11 bases, with 14 bases lying between them. DNA of the CDR3: TGCGCCAGCAGCCAAGGAGCTGGAACGGCCGCTTTCTTT. Translation gives CASSQGAGTAAFF.

As regards this clone: At one boundary the junction diverges from the germline segment, which might be a read error. This sequence joins TRBV29-1 and TRBJ2-2, with a possible D match to TRBD1 (6 bases). CDR1 is SQVTM, CDR2 ANQGSEA, per germline. This CDR3 comprises 15 residues. This CDR3 is CSAALGQPNTGELLF. CDR3 coding DNA: TGCAGCGCGGCTCTCGGACAGCCCAACACCGGGGAGCTGCTTTTT.

This chain links TRBV29-1 with TRBJ2-2, with 8 bases fitting TRBD2. Germline V gene data show CDR1 as SQVTM and CDR2 as ANQGSEA. The CDR3 runs 15 residues. With V trimmed by 4 bases and J by 0 bases, 4 bases remained unmatched. CDR3 loop: CSVGGTRSNTGELFF. The CDR3 bases are TGCAGCGTTGGAGGGACTAGATCGAACACCGGGGAGCTGTTTTTT.

The chain joins TRBV9 to TRBJ1-2, with D possibly matching TRBD1 (5 bases). Trimming took 4 bases from V and 4 from J, leaving 17 bases between them. CDR3 length: 15 amino acids. Germline-derived CDR1 and CDR2 are SGDLS and YYNGEE. The CDR3 protein is CASSSSPQGGYGYTF. CDR3 in DNA: TGTGCCAGCAGCTCAAGCCCCCAGGGAGGCTATGGCTACACCTTC.

The V and J genes are TRBV29-1 and TRBJ1-1; the D gene is possibly TRBD1 (5 bases). CDR1 and CDR2 from the germline V gene are SQVTM and ANQGSEA. The CDR3 has 14 residues. V was cut by 6 bases and J by 0 bases, with 14 bases left in between. CDR3 in amino acids: CSVGRQLMNTEAFF. The CDR3, as DNA: TGCAGCGTCGGGAGACAGCTTATGAACACTGAAGCTTTCTTT.

This sequence joins TRBV5-4 and TRBJ2-5, with D perhaps TRBD2 (6 bases). With 2 bases removed from V and 5 bases from J, the gap between germline ends came to 10 bases. Germline values: CDR1 SGHNT, CDR2 YYREEE (reference sequence). This CDR3 is built from 13 residues. In nucleotides, the CDR3 is TGTGCCAGCAGCTTTTGGGCGGGGGAGACCCAGTACTTC. Its protein is CASSFWAGETQYF.

On this clone itself: Additional DNA sequences in this sample encode the identical CDR3. V is TRBV2 and J is TRBJ1-2; D gene ambiguous. The CDR3 loop spans 13 amino acids. Germline-derived CDR1 and CDR2 are SNHLY and FYNNEI. V was trimmed by 1 base and J by 2 bases, leaving 5 bases between them. CDR3 in DNA: TGTGCCAGCAGTGAAGACAGAAACTATGGCTACACCTTC. Encoded protein: CASSEDRNYGYTF.

The chain couples TRBV29-1 to TRBJ2-7; D possibly corresponds to TRBD1 (6 bases). CDR1 and CDR2 (germline): SQVTM, ANQGSEA. V was pared by 3 bases and J by 5 bases, with 14 bases between. The length of the CDR3 is 13 residues. The CDR3 is CSVDRGTGNEQYF. The CDR3 coding sequence is TGCAGCGTTGACAGGGGAACCGGGAACGAGCAGTACTTC.

V and J are TRBV29-1 and TRBJ1-1; D ambiguous. This CDR3 comprises 10 residues. CDR1 SQVTM and CDR2 ANQGSEA come from the germline V gene. V gave up 3 bases and J gave up 4 bases, with 3 bases separating them. In nucleotides, the CDR3 is TGCAGCGTTGACCGCACTGAAGCTTTCTTT. This codes for CSVDRTEAFF.

Comments on this clone: The sample holds other DNA sequences that translate to the same CDR3. This chain joins TRBV20-1 and TRBJ2-5; D not resolved. CDR1 is DFQATT and CDR2 is SNEGSKA in the germline V gene (reference sequence). Trimming took 0 bases from V and 5 from J, leaving 4 bases between them. The CDR3 consists of 11 residues. In DNA, the CDR3 is TGCAGTGCTAGAGATCGGGAGACCCAGTACTTC. Its translation: CSARDRETQYF.

This chain uses TRBV21-1 with TRBJ2-7; TRBD1 is taken as the D call from the table, unchecked against the DNA. TRBV21-1 is listed as a pseudogene. The CDR3 length is 14 residues. Here the CDR3 DNA reads TGTGCCAGCAGCAAACGGACAGGGCCCTACGAGCAGTACTTC. Residues: CASSKRTGPYEQYF.